The 29 T cell receptor beta chains below all came from one sample that was sequenced in a study of OX40 agonist ivuxolimab in advanced cancers. Assay used: immunoSEQ multiplex PCR; TCRdb lists only in-frame clones, some missing. This sample has about 18,000 clones, with more than 75% found just once. The sample consisted of CD4+ or CD8+ T cells sorted from blood, taken in a trial of the OX40 agonist ivuxolimab. All receptors derive from an adult with an advanced solid tumor such as melanoma, head and neck, liver or kidney cancer.

The rearrangement joins TRBV11-3 to TRBJ2-3; D is ambiguous. The length of the CDR3 is 14 residues. In germline, CDR1 is SGHNT, CDR2 YENEEA. Between the trimmed V and J ends, which lost 4 bases and 7 bases, there was a span of 15 bases. CDR3 sequence (DNA): TGTGCCAGCAGCTCCCCCCCTCGCGTGAATACGCAGTATTTT. This sequence encodes CASSSPPRVNTQYF.

The rearrangement uses TRBV4-3 and TRBJ1-5; D is uncertain. Trimming took 0 bases from V and 3 from J, leaving 6 bases between them. This CDR3 has 14 amino acids. Per germline, CDR1 LGHNA and CDR2 YSLEER. The CDR3: CASSQDPINQPQHF. CDR3 bases: TGCGCCAGCAGCCAAGACCCGATCAATCAGCCCCAGCATTTT.

This rearrangement joins TRBV6-1 to TRBJ2-2; 10 positions agree with TRBD1. The trim removed 4 bases at V and 0 bases at J, leaving 8 bases unmatched. The CDR3 loop spans 18 amino acids. The germline gives CDR1 MNHNS, CDR2 SASEGT. CDR3 region: CASSATGTGAPNTGELFF. The CDR3 DNA reads as TGTGCCAGCAGTGCTACCGGGACAGGGGCCCCGAACACCGGGGAGCTGTTTTTT.

The V gene is TRBV7-2, the J gene TRBJ2-1; D assignment may be TRBD1 or TRBD2 (5 bases each). This CDR3 region has 15 residues. Per the germline V gene, CDR1 is SGHTA and CDR2 is FQGNSA. Trimming cost V 5 bases and J 7 bases, with 18 bases left between them. DNA of the CDR3: TGTGCCAGCAGCCGCACGGGACGCCATGGGAATGAGCAGTTCTTC. Protein sequence: CASSRTGRHGNEQFF.

V is TRBV18 and J is TRBJ1-1; the D is unclear. The ends were cut back, 3 bases at V and 4 bases at J, with 12 bases in the middle. The CDR3 is 14 amino acids. The germline V gene has CDR1 KGHSH and CDR2 LQKENI. The CDR3 nucleotides are TGTGCCAGCTCACCTATACAGAAGGGCACTGAAGCTTTCTTT. This gives the protein CASSPIQKGTEAFF.

This chain joins TRBV7-2 and TRBJ2-5; D is possibly TRBD1 (6 bases). With the DNA end fitting TRBJ2-7 better, the J assignment may be wrong. Per germline, CDR1 SGHTA and CDR2 FQGNSA. This CDR3 region has 13 residues. The CDR3 nucleotides are TGTGCCAGCAGCTTATCAGGGGCCTACGAGCAGTACTTC. Residues: CASSLSGAYEQYF.

The chain links TRBV10-2 to TRBJ2-7, with D perhaps matching TRBD2 (5 bases). This CDR3 has 12 residues. Germline-derived CDR1 and CDR2 are WSHSY and SAAADI. The V end was cut by 6 bases, the J end by 5 bases, with 11 bases between. CDR3 in DNA: TGCGCCAGCAGGGAGGTTAGGGACGAGCAGTACTTC. Translation: CASREVRDEQYF.

V gene TRBV27 combines with J gene TRBJ1-5, with a possible D match to TRBD1 (5 bases). Germline V gene data show CDR1 as MNHEY and CDR2 as SMNVEV (reference sequence). The V and J ends lost 7 bases and 1 base respectively, with 14 bases between them. The CDR3 runs to 15 residues. The CDR3 nucleotides are TGTGCCAGCAAAGCAGGGACGGGGAGCAATCAGCCCCAGCATTTT. It encodes CASKAGTGSNQPQHF.

V usage is TRBV7-9 and J usage is TRBJ2-2, with 14 nucleotides matching TRBD2. This CDR3 has 19 residues. Germline values: CDR1 SEHNR, CDR2 FQNEAQ (reference sequence). V lost 5 bases and J lost 6; bases outside the gene matches: 14. DNA of the CDR3: TGTGCCAGCAGCCCGCCAGACAGGACTAGCGGGAGGTGGGCCGGGGAGCTGTTTTTT. This sequence encodes CASSPPDRTSGRWAGELFF.

The chain uses TRBV7-6 and TRBJ1-1; the D is unclear. V gave up 1 base and J gave up 5 bases, with 8 bases separating them. The CDR3 totals 13 residues. CDR1 is SGHVS, CDR2 FNYEAQ, per germline. CDR3 coding DNA: TGTGCCAGCAGCTTAGGCAGAAGAACTGAAGCTTTCTTT. Amino acid sequence: CASSLGRRTEAFF.

The chain employs TRBV7-8 and TRBJ1-5; TRBD1 might be the D (5 bases). The CDR3 is 15 residues long. V lost 5 bases and J 4 bases, leaving 15 bases between the germline ends. CDR1 is SGHVS and CDR2 is FQNEAQ in the germline V gene. Here the CDR3 reads CASSQGAGYNQPQHF. DNA of the CDR3: TGTGCCAGCAGCCAAGGGGCAGGGTATAATCAGCCCCAGCATTTT.

The chain has TRBV30 and TRBJ1-2, with D possibly matching TRBD1 (5 bases). The V end was cut by 8 bases, the J end by 2 bases, with 18 bases between. The CDR3 spans 14 residues. CDR1 is GTSNPN and CDR2 is SVGIG in the germline V gene (reference sequence). In DNA form, the CDR3 reads TGTGCCGTGAATATTGGGACGGGGAACTATGGCTACACCTTC. Translation gives CAVNIGTGNYGYTF.

The V call is TRBV11-2, the J call TRBJ1-2; TRBD1 matches at 10 bases. CDR1 is SGHAT, CDR2 FQNNGV, per germline. After removal of 5 bases from V and 7 bases from J, the junction contained 10 bases not matched to a gene. The CDR3 contains 15 residues. The CDR3 is CASSADRGLGGGYTF. The CDR3 bases are TGTGCCAGCAGCGCGGACAGGGGGTTAGGGGGTGGCTACACCTTC.

The chain has TRBV10-3 and TRBJ2-1; D gene ambiguous. The CDR3 extends over 14 amino acids. The V end was cut by 3 bases, the J end by 5 bases, with 11 bases between. The germline V gene has CDR1 ENHRY and CDR2 SYGVKD. The CDR3 here is CAISDLGPNNEQFF. CDR3 coding DNA: TGTGCCATCAGTGATCTAGGGCCAAACAATGAGCAGTTCTTC.

The V gene is TRBV7-9, the J gene TRBJ1-1; D gene ambiguous. The CDR3 is 14 residues long. The germline V gene encodes CDR1 SEHNR and CDR2 FQNEAQ (reference sequence). The ends were cut back, 5 bases at V and 1 base at J, with 11 bases in the middle. CDR3 bases: TGTGCCAGCAGCCGAGAGTGGGGGAACACTGAAGCTTTCTTT. Translation gives CASSREWGNTEAFF.

This chain joins TRBV30 and TRBJ1-2, with D possibly TRBD1 on 5 matching bases. Germline CDR1 is GTSNPN and CDR2 is SVGIG (reference sequence). CDR3 size: 13 residues. V was shortened by 3 bases and J by 8 bases, with 16 bases between the two germline ends. The CDR3 region is CAWRMAGVGGYTF. The CDR3 DNA is TGTGCCTGGAGGATGGCGGGGGTAGGGGGCTACACCTTC.

This rearrangement joins TRBV15 to TRBJ1-3; D is uncertain. This CDR3 contains 12 residues. Germline CDR1 LNHNV, CDR2 YYDKDF (reference sequence). V was trimmed by 9 bases and J by 4 bases, leaving 10 bases between them. The CDR3 is CATKPPGNTIYF. As DNA, the CDR3 is TGTGCCACAAAACCCCCCGGAAACACCATATATTTT.

V is TRBV9 and J is TRBJ2-2; 10 nucleotides agree with TRBD2. Germline V lookup: CDR1 SGDLS, CDR2 YYNGEE. Germline trimming cut 0 bases from V and 5 bases from J; bases unmatched to any gene: 4. This CDR3 is 16 amino acids long. CDR3 sequence: CASSVALAGVTGELFF. CDR3 sequence (DNA): TGTGCCAGCAGCGTAGCGCTAGCGGGAGTTACCGGGGAGCTGTTTTTT.

This clone was counted only a few times. The same CDR3 is also encoded by other DNA sequences in this sample. The V gene is TRBV5-1, the J gene TRBJ2-2; D unclear. CDR3 length: 15 amino acids. The germline V and J ends were trimmed by 0 bases and 0 bases, with 6 bases remaining between them. The germline V gene encodes CDR1 SGHRS and CDR2 YFSETQ. The CDR3 sequence: CASSLDSANTGELFF. Written as DNA, the CDR3 is TGCGCCAGCAGCTTGGACAGCGCGAACACCGGGGAGCTGTTTTTT. The full variable domain, rest sourced from reference TRBV5-1 and TRBJ2-2, is KAGVTQTPRYLIKTRGQQVTLSCSPISGHRSVSWYQQTPGQGLQFLFEYFSETQRNKGNFPGRFSGRQFSNSRSEMNVSTLELGDSALYLCASSLDSANTGELFFGEGSRLTVL.

The chain carries TRBV9 and TRBJ1-4; 7 positions agree with TRBD1. The CDR3 extends over 15 amino acids. Trimming removed 0 bases from V and 7 bases from J; junction bases left unmatched: 6. Germline V gene data show CDR1 as SGDLS and CDR2 as YYNGEE. This CDR3 is CASSVGPYRGEKLFF. CDR3 bases: TGTGCCAGCAGCGTAGGGCCATACAGGGGTGAAAAACTGTTTTTT.

The chain couples TRBV15 to TRBJ2-5; 8 bases fit TRBD2. V dropped 0 bases and J dropped 5; count of bases not matched to a gene: 11. The CDR3 is 17 amino acids. CDR1 is LNHNV and CDR2 is YYDKDF in the germline V gene (reference sequence). For the CDR3, the DNA is TGTGCCACCAGCAGAGATCGCCTAGCGGGTATGGGGGAGACCCAGTACTTC. Translating gives CATSRDRLAGMGETQYF.

The J gene is TRBJ2-3, the V gene TRBV15, with TRBD2 identical over 7 bases. This CDR3 has 15 amino acids. V was clipped by 0 bases and J by 8 bases; unmatched bases: 8. Germline V gives CDR1 LNHNV, CDR2 YYDKDF (reference sequence). CDR3 in DNA: TGTGCCACCAGCAGAGATAAACTCACGGGAGGTACGCAGTATTTT. Amino acids: CATSRDKLTGGTQYF.

As regards this clone: This sample also contains other DNA sequences that code for the same CDR3. The V call is TRBV6-5, the J call TRBJ1-1; D is perhaps TRBD1 (6 bases). Germline V gene lookup returns CDR1 MNHEY and CDR2 SVGAGI. This CDR3 spans 10 amino acids. V was shortened by 6 bases and J by 11 bases, with 10 bases between the two germline ends. This CDR3 is CASSRTEAFF. The CDR3 DNA reads as TGTGCCAGCAGCCGGACAGAGGCTTTCTTT.

The chain combines TRBV6-4 with TRBJ1-1; TRBD1 matches 8 bases. In germline, CDR1 is MRHNA, CDR2 SNTAGT. The J segment lost 4 bases and the V segment lost 5 bases, leaving 3 bases of the junction unmatched. This CDR3 is built from 13 residues. The CDR3 reads CASSRTGGTEAFF. CDR3 nucleotide sequence: TGTGCCAGCAGTCGAACAGGGGGCACTGAAGCTTTCTTT.

Only one count was recorded for this clone. At one boundary the junction diverges from the germline segment, which might be a read error. The gene calls are TRBV7-7 and TRBJ2-5; D perhaps matches TRBD2 (6 bases). The CDR3 spans 15 residues. Germline loops: CDR1 SSHAT, CDR2 FNYEAQ (reference sequence). In DNA form, the CDR3 reads TGTGCTAGCAGCCAATCGGGAGCGGATGGGGAGACCCAGTACTTC. Translation: CASSQSGADGETQYF. Full variable domain (outside the CDR3, taken from reference TRBV7-7 and TRBJ2-5): GAGVSQSPRYKVTKRGQDVTLRCDPISSHATLYWYQQALGQGPEFLTYFNYEAQPDKSGLPSDRFSAERPEGSISTLTIQRTEQRDSAMYRCASSQSGADGETQYFGPGTRLLVL.

The rearrangement links TRBV30 to TRBJ1-5, with D hard to call. CDR1 is GTSNPN, CDR2 SVGIG, per germline (reference sequence). This CDR3 spans 17 amino acids. Trimming pared 7 bases from V and 1 base from J, leaving 23 bases between. The CDR3 sequence is CASREGALAGSNQPQHF. CDR3 coding DNA: TGTGCCTCCCGGGAGGGCGCTCTTGCTGGGAGCAATCAGCCCCAGCATTTT.

The CDR3 DNA reads TGCGCCAGCAGCCTCCCCTCGTCTAGGACAGGGGGTATTAACTATGGCTACACCTTC. Its protein is CASSLPSSRTGGINYGYTF. The chain links TRBV4-1 to TRBJ1-2, with 10 positions matching TRBD1. Trimming at V came to 4 bases and at J to 1 base, leaving 15 bases not matched to a gene. The CDR3 runs to 19 residues. Germline V CDR1 and CDR2: MGHRA, YSYEKL.

V and J are TRBV30 and TRBJ2-7, with D perhaps matching TRBD1 (6 bases). The V gene lost 2 bases and the J gene lost 2 bases, with 10 bases spanning the gap. The germline V gene has CDR1 GTSNPN and CDR2 SVGIG (reference sequence). This CDR3 is 13 amino acids long. CDR3 protein: CAWSPGAAYEQYF. The CDR3 nucleotides are TGTGCCTGGAGTCCAGGGGCCGCCTACGAGCAGTACTTC.

CDR3 loop: CAISPTSGRARNEQFF. In DNA, the CDR3 is TGTGCCATCAGCCCGACTAGCGGGAGGGCGAGGAATGAGCAGTTCTTC. V usage is TRBV10-3 and J usage is TRBJ2-1, with TRBD2 identical over 14 bases. The CDR3 is made up of 16 amino acids. V shed 6 bases, J shed 7 bases, and the junction held 8 bases outside the gene matches. Germline CDR1 ENHRY, CDR2 SYGVKD.